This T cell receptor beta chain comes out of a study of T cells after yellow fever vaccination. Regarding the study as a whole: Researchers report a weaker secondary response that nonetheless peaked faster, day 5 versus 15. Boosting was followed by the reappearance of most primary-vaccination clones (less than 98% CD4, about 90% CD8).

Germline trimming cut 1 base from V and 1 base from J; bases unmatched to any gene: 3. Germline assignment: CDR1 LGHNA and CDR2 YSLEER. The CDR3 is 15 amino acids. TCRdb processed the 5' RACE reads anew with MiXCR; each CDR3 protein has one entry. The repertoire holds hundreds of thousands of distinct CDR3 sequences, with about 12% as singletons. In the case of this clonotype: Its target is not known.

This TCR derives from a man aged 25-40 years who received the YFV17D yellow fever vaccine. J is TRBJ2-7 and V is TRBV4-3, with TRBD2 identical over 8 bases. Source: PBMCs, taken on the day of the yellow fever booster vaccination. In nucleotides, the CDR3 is TGCGCCAGCAGCCAAGCTCGGGGGGGGTCCTACGAGCAGTACTTC. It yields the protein CASSQARGGSYEQYF.